The source of this TCR beta chain is a study of control samples from healthy donors and cancer patients. There are 13 residues in the CDR3. The germline CDR1 and CDR2 sequences are MNHEY and SVGAGI. V gave up 8 bases and J gave up 10 bases, with 15 bases separating them. TCRdb keeps only in-frame clones here, not all; method: immunoSEQ multiplex PCR. The table includes approximately 90,000 clones, around 85% detected once. The source is a man aged 65-85 years with lung cancer. The chain employs TRBV6-5 and TRBJ1-6, with TRBD1 as a possible D gene (6 bases). Sequenced material: PBMCs. This chain's CDR3 is CASRVGTSSPLHF. CDR3 nucleotides: TGTGCCAGCCGGGTAGGGACATCATCACCCCTCCACTTT.